This TCR beta chain was captured by sequencing in a study of T cell responses to AZD1222 COVID-19 vaccine. TCRdb keeps only in-frame clones here, not all; method: immunoSEQ multiplex PCR. The repertoire consists of 160,000 or so clones, with about 87% occurring once and the leading ten covering roughly 4.3%. As for this clone: Its specificity is unknown.

Study-wide results and caveats: Mapped onto spike, vaccine-associated CD4 TCRs spanned it and were dominant at 160-218 and 743-854. No repertoire was sampled before or during the peak T cell response, only after it. Most donors were white British, females outnumbered males, and clonal diversity was possibly underestimated.

The input for sequencing was peripheral blood, taken 28 days after the second dose of the MenACWY control vaccine. The sequence was collected from an adult who received the MenACWY meningococcal vaccine as a control.

The DNA for the CDR3 is TGTGCCAGCAGCTTGTTTCCTGACGACATCAGGGAAAAACTGTTTTTT. Its translation: CASSLFPDDIREKLFF. The V and J genes are TRBV5-6 and TRBJ1-4; D call uncertain. Germline CDR1 and CDR2: SGHDT and YYEEEE. The CDR3 totals 16 residues. V was clipped by 1 base and J by 8 bases, with 18 bases between them.